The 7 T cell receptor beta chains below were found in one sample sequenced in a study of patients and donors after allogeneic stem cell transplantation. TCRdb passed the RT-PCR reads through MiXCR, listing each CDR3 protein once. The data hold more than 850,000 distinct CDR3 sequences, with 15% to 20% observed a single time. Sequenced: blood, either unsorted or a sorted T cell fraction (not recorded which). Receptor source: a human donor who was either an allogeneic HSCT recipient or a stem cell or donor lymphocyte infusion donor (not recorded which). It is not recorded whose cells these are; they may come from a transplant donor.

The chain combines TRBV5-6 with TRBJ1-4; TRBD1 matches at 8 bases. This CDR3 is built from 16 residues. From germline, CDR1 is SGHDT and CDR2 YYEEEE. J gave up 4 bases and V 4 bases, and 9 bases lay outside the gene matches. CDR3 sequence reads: CASSTTDRGINEKLFF. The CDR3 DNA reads TGTGCCAGCAGCACCACCGACAGGGGTATTAATGAAAAACTGTTTTTT.

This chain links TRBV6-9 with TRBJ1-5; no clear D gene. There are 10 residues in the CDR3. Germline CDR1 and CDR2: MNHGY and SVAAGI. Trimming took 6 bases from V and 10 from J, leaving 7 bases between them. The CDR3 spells CASRGRPQHF. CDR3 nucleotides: TGTGCCAGCAGGGGCCGCCCCCAGCATTTT.

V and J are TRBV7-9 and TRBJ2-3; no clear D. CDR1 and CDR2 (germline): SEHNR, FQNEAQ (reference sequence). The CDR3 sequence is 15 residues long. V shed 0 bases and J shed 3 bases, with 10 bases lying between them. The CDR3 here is CASSLAGATTDTQYF. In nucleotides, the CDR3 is TGTGCCAGCAGCTTAGCAGGCGCGACTACAGATACGCAGTATTTT.

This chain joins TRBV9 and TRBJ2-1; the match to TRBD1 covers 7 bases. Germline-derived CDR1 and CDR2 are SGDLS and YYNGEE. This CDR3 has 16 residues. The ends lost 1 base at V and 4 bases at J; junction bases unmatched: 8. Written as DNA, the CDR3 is TGTGCCAGCAGCGTAAGTGAACAGGGGTTTTACAATGAGCAGTTCTTC. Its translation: CASSVSEQGFYNEQFF.

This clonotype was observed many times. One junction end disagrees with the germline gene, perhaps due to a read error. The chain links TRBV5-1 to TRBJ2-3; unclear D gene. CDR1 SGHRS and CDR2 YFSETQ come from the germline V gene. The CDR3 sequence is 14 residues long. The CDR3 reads CASSLVFSTDTQYF. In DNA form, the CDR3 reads TGTGCCAGCAGCTTGGTGTTTTCCACAGATACGCAGTATTTT.

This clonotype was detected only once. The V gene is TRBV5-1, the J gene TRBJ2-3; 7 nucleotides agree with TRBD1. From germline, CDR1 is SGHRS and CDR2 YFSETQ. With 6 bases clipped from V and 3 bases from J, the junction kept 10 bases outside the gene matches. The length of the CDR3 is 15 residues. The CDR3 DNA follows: TGCGCCAGCAACCCGGGACAGCGCCAGACAGATACGCAGTATTTT. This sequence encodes CASNPGQRQTDTQYF.

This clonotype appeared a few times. DNA for the CDR3: TGCGCCAGCAGCCCTGAACTCAGGAGGGGGACTGAAGCTTTCTTT. It specifies CASSPELRRGTEAFF. The chain is built from TRBV5-1 and TRBJ1-1; a possible D gene is TRBD1 (6 bases). CDR3 size: 15 residues. V lost 4 bases to trimming and J lost 5 bases, with 18 bases between them. The V gene's germline CDR1 is SGHRS and CDR2 YFSETQ.